This TCR beta chain came from a study of cytomegalovirus exposure and HLA in healthy donors. A few counts support this clone. The antigen is not known. Study-wide findings and caveats: Investigators reported about 160 TCR beta chains as tied to cytomegalovirus. The Asian-associated ancestry cluster reportedly had fewer N-insertions than the approximately 700-donor mean in a later analysis. What was likely a sequencing artifact was a cluster of highly shared sequence variants.

PCR involved 60 Vbeta and 13 Jbeta primers. Assay: immunoSEQ multiplex PCR; the TCRdb copy retains only in-frame clones and omits some. The sample contains some 210,000 clones, around four fifths of which appear only once. In germline, CDR1 is SEHNR, CDR2 FQNEAQ (reference sequence). CDR3 size: 16 residues. Unmatched junction bases numbered 6, after V lost 3 bases and J lost 0 bases. The specimen sequenced was PBMCs. The rearrangement uses TRBV7-9 and TRBJ2-5, with TRBD2 matching 8 bases. This clonotype was sampled from a male donor in good health and CMV-seronegative. In DNA form, the CDR3 reads TGTGCCAGCAGCTTTGATAAGACTAGCGACCAAGAGACCCAGTACTTC. Translating gives CASSFDKTSDQETQYF.